Listed below are T cell receptor beta chains from one sample, sequenced in a study of HIV-infected patients and healthy controls. TCRdb called the 5' RACE reads again in MiXCR, with one record for every CDR3 protein. The sample lists over 6,500 distinct CDR3 sequences, roughly 10% seen once, with 15% to 20% in the top ten. The sequences come from blood, collected during antiretroviral therapy. These receptors all stem from an adult with HIV infection. CDR3s include the opening cysteine and the closing phenylalanine or tryptophan. D genes are given only for firm matches. Not every row has a clone size; where given, it reads once, few, many or a size class.

V gene: TRBV20-1; D gene: TRBD2; J gene: TRBJ2-3; clone size: many; CDR3 DNA: TGCAGTGCCCCCACCCCTCCCGGACTAGCGGGGCGCACAGATACGCAGTATTTT; CDR3 protein: CSAPTPPGLAGRTDTQYF
V gene: TRBV5-1; D gene: TRBD1; J gene: TRBJ2-1; clone size: medium-sized; CDR3 DNA: TGCGCCAGCAGCTTGGCTGGGACAGATTACAATGAGCAGTTCTTC; CDR3 protein: CASSLAGTDYNEQFF
V gene: TRBV18; D gene: .; J gene: TRBJ1-4; clone size: medium-sized; CDR3 DNA: TGTGCCAGCTCACCACCGGCCAGGGCGGATCTGTTTTTT; CDR3 protein: CASSPPARADLFF
V gene: TRBV6-6; D gene: .; J gene: TRBJ2-5; clone size: medium-sized; CDR3 DNA: TGTGCCAGCAGTTATGACGGGGCCGGGACCCAGTACTTC; CDR3 protein: CASSYDGAGTQYF
V gene: TRBV7-2; D gene: .; J gene: TRBJ2-1; clone size: .; CDR3 DNA: TGTGCCAGCAGCCGGAAAACCAGCTACAATGAGCAGTTCTTC; CDR3 protein: CASSRKTSYNEQFF
V gene: TRBV2; D gene: TRBD1; J gene: TRBJ1-6; clone size: medium-sized; CDR3 DNA: TGTGCCAGCAGTGAACAACAGGGGGCTCGGTCACCCCTCCACTTT; CDR3 protein: CASSEQQGARSPLHF
V gene: TRBV6-5; D gene: .; J gene: TRBJ2-3; clone size: medium-sized; CDR3 DNA: TGTGCCAGCAGTTACCTACCTCTAGGTAGCCGGCCGGCTACGCAGTATTTT; CDR3 protein: CASSYLPLGSRPATQYF
V gene: TRBV2; D gene: .; J gene: TRBJ2-3; clone size: medium-sized; CDR3 DNA: TGTGCCAGCCTCGCCGGCCCGGGGATGGAAACAGATACGCAGTATTTT; CDR3 protein: CASLAGPGMETDTQYF
V gene: TRBV5-1; D gene: .; J gene: TRBJ2-7; clone size: few; CDR3 DNA: TGCGCCAGCAGCATACAGGGGAGGGCCTACGAGCAGTACTTC; CDR3 protein: CASSIQGRAYEQYF
V gene: TRBV11-2; D gene: TRBD2; J gene: TRBJ2-2; clone size: many; CDR3 DNA: TGTGCCAGCAGCCTTTTAGCGGGGGCGGTCACCGGGGAGCTGTTTTTT; CDR3 protein: CASSLLAGAVTGELFF
V gene: TRBV12-3/TRBV12-4; D gene: .; J gene: TRBJ2-3; clone size: medium-sized; CDR3 DNA: TGTGCCAGCAGTTTCGGGGTTATAGATACGCAGTATTTT; CDR3 protein: CASSFGVIDTQYF
V gene: TRBV5-6; D gene: .; J gene: TRBJ2-3; clone size: medium-sized; CDR3 DNA: TGTGCCAGCAGCCAGGGCCACCGCACAGATACGCAGTATTTT; CDR3 protein: CASSQGHRTDTQYF
V gene: TRBV7-9; D gene: .; J gene: TRBJ2-2; clone size: .; CDR3 DNA: TGTGCCAGCAGCTCCCAAGGGGGAAAACGAGGGACCGGGGAGCTGTTTTTT; CDR3 protein: CASSSQGGKRGTGELFF
V gene: TRBV21-1; D gene: .; J gene: TRBJ1-1; clone size: .; CDR3 DNA: TGTGCCAGCAGCAAAGCGGCGGGTAACACTGAAGCTTTCTTT; CDR3 protein: CASSKAAGNTEAFF
V gene: TRBV7-9; D gene: TRBD1; J gene: TRBJ2-3; clone size: many; CDR3 DNA: TGTGCCAGCAGCCCGACAGGGCCGGCAGATACGCAGTATTTT; CDR3 protein: CASSPTGPADTQYF
V gene: TRBV29-1; D gene: .; J gene: TRBJ2-6; clone size: medium-sized; CDR3 DNA: TGCAGCGTTGTACTAGGGTCTTCTGGGGCCAACGTCCTGACTTTC; CDR3 protein: CSVVLGSSGANVLTF
V gene: TRBV7-9; D gene: .; J gene: TRBJ2-2; clone size: many; CDR3 DNA: TGTGCCAGCAGCTTCGCGCAGGGGCTCACCGGGGAGCTGTTTTTT; CDR3 protein: CASSFAQGLTGELFF
V gene: TRBV3-1; D gene: .; J gene: TRBJ1-5; clone size: medium-sized; CDR3 DNA: TGTGCCAGCAGCCCCGGGGGCCGCCCTTATAGCAATCAGCCCCAGCATTTT; CDR3 protein: CASSPGGRPYSNQPQHF
V gene: TRBV25-1; D gene: .; J gene: TRBJ2-1; clone size: medium-sized; CDR3 DNA: TGTGCCAGCGGGTGGGATGAGCAGTTCTTC; CDR3 protein: CASGWDEQFF
V gene: TRBV12-3/TRBV12-4; D gene: TRBD1; J gene: TRBJ2-5; clone size: few; CDR3 DNA: TGTGCCAGCAGCTGGGACAGGGAAGAGACCCAGTACTTC; CDR3 protein: CASSWDREETQYF
V gene: TRBV20-1; D gene: TRBD1; J gene: TRBJ2-7; clone size: many; CDR3 DNA: TGCAGTGCTCGAGAGGGGGCCGGGTTCTACGAGCAGTACTTC; CDR3 protein: CSAREGAGFYEQYF
V gene: TRBV20-1; D gene: .; J gene: TRBJ2-3; clone size: medium-sized; CDR3 DNA: TGCAGTGCTAGGCTTGAGACTCACCCGGCAGATACGCAGTATTTT; CDR3 protein: CSARLETHPADTQYF
V gene: TRBV5-1; D gene: TRBD1; J gene: TRBJ2-3; clone size: many; CDR3 DNA: TGCGCCAGCAGCATGGGACAGGGGGCAGTGGATACGCAGTATTTT; CDR3 protein: CASSMGQGAVDTQYF
V gene: TRBV6-5; D gene: .; J gene: TRBJ1-1; clone size: many; CDR3 DNA: TGTGCCAGCAGTCCCGACCGAGGGACTGAAGCTTTCTTT; CDR3 protein: CASSPDRGTEAFF
V gene: TRBV24-1; D gene: .; J gene: TRBJ2-3; clone size: few; CDR3 DNA: TGTGCCACTTCCGCCGCAGATACGCAGTATTTT; CDR3 protein: CATSAADTQYF
V gene: TRBV20-1; D gene: .; J gene: TRBJ1-4; clone size: .; CDR3 DNA: TGCAGTGCTAGAGCTAAGACGGCCTGGAATGAAAAACTGTTTTTT; CDR3 protein: CSARAKTAWNEKLFF
V gene: TRBV11-2; D gene: TRBD1; J gene: TRBJ2-5; clone size: few; CDR3 DNA: TGTGCCAGCAACACGGGACAGCAAGAGACCCAGTACTTC; CDR3 protein: CASNTGQQETQYF
V gene: TRBV6-6; D gene: .; J gene: TRBJ2-3; clone size: medium-sized; CDR3 DNA: TGTGCCAGCAGTACTGGCCCGGCCTCAGATACGCAGTATTTT; CDR3 protein: CASSTGPASDTQYF